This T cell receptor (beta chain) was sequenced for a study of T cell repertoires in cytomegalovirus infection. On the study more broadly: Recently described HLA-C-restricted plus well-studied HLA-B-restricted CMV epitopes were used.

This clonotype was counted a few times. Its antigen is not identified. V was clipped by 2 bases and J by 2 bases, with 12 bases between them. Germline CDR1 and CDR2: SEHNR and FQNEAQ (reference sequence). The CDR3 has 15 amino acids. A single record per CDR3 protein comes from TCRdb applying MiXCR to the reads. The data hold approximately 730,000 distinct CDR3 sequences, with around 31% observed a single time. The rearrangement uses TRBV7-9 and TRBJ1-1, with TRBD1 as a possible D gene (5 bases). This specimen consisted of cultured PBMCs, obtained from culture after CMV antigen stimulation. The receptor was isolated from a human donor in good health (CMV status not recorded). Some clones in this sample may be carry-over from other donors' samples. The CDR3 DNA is TGTGCCAGCAGCTTACAGGGCCCCTTAAACACTGAAGCTTTCTTT. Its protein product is CASSLQGPLNTEAFF. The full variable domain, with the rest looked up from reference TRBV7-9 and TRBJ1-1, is DTGVSQNPRHKITKRGQNVTFRCDPISEHNRLYWYRQTLGQGPEFLTYFQNEAQLEKSRLLSDRFSAERPKGSFSTLEIQRTEQGDSAMYLCASSLQGPLNTEAFFGQGTRLTVV.